This T cell receptor beta chain originates from a study of beta chain features in type 1 diabetes. Whole-study context: Healthy donors, compared against patients, showed similar age, gender and cell yields. Study results and caveats: PCR might pick shorter templates more often, in the same way for patients and controls. HLA effects on TCRB rearrangement stayed unresolved here.

What was sequenced were expressed TCRB transcripts, since all of the isolated RNA had been reverse transcribed. TCRdb keeps only in-frame clones here, not all; method: immunoSEQ multiplex PCR. The table includes under 550,000 clones, about an eighth detected once. About this clone itself: Its matching antigen is unknown.

This sequence originates from a woman aged 18-29 years in good health. The sequencing sample was made of naive CD4+ T cells from blood.

CDR3 DNA: TGCAGCGCCTACACGGGATACCTTTCTGGAAACACCATATATTTT. It codes for CSAYTGYLSGNTIYF. The V call is TRBV29-1, the J call TRBJ1-3; D unresolved. CDR1 and CDR2 (germline): SQVTM, ANQGSEA. There are 15 residues in the CDR3. Deletions cut 7 bases from V and 1 base from J, with 17 bases between.